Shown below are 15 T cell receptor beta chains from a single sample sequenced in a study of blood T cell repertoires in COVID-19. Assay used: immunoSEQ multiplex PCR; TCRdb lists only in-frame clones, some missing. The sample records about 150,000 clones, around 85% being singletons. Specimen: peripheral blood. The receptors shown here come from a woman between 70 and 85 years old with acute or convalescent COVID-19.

In nucleotides, the CDR3 is TGTGCCAGCAGTACGGGACTAGTGACCTCCGGTGAGCAGTTCTTC. Amino acids: CASSTGLVTSGEQFF. This sequence joins TRBV27 and TRBJ2-1; 8 positions agree with TRBD2. The CDR3 length is 15 residues. Germline CDR1 is MNHEY and CDR2 is SMNVEV (reference sequence). Unmatched junction bases numbered 12, after V lost 5 bases and J lost 9 bases.

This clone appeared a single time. The CDR3 DNA is TGTGCCAGTAGCCCCCGGCGGGCCGGCGAAGAGACCCAGTACTTC. This codes for CASSPRRAGEETQYF. The rearrangement links TRBV19 to TRBJ2-5; D may be TRBD2 (5 bases). Trimming left V 6 bases short and J 3 bases short, with 17 bases between. The CDR3 extends over 15 amino acids. The germline CDR1 and CDR2 sequences are LNHDA and SQIVND (reference sequence).

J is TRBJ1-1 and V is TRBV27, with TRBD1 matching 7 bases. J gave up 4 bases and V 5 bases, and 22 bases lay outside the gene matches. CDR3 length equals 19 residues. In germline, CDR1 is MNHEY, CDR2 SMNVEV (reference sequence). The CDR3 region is CASSQTLRLCTGVITEAFF. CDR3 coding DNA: TGTGCCAGCAGTCAAACCCTCCGCCTTTGTACAGGGGTCATCACTGAAGCTTTCTTT.

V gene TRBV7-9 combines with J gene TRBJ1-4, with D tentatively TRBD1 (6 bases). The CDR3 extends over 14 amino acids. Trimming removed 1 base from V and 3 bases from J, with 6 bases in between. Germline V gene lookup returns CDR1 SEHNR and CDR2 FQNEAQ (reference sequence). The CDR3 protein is CASSLGTANEKLFF. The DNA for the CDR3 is TGTGCCAGCAGCTTAGGGACAGCTAATGAAAAACTGTTTTTT.

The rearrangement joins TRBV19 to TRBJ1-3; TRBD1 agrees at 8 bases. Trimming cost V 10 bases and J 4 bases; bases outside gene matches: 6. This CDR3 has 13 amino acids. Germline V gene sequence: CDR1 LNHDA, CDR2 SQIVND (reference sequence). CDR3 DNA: TGTGCCACGGACAGGGCGAAGGGAAACACCATATATTTT. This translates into CATDRAKGNTIYF.

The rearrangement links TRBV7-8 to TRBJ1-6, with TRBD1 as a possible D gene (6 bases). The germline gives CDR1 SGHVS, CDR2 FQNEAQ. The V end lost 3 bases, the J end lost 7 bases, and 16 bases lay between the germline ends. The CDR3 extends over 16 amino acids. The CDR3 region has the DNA TGTGCCAGCAGCTTCTACTTGGACAGTCCCAATTCACCCCTCCACTTT. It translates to CASSFYLDSPNSPLHF.

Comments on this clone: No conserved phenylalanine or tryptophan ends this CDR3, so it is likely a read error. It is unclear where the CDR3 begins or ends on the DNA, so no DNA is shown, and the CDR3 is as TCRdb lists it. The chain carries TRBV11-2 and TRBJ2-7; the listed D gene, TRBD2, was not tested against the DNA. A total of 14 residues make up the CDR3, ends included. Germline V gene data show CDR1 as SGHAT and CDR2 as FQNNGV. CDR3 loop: CASSLDFPGGPRDI.

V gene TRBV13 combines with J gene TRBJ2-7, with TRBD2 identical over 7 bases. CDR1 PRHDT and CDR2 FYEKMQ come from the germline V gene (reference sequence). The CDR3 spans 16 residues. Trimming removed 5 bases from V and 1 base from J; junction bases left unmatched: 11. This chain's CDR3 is CASSNRKGLPSYEQYF. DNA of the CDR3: TGTGCCAGCAGCAACAGAAAGGGACTACCATCCTACGAGCAGTACTTC.

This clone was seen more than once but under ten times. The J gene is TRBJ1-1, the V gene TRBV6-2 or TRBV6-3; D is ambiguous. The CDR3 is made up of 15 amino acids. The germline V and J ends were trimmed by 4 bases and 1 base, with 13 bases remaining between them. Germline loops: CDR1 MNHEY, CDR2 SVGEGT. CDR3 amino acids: CASSSDPGGNTEAFF. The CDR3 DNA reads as TGTGCCAGCAGTTCCGACCCCGGCGGGAACACTGAAGCTTTCTTT.

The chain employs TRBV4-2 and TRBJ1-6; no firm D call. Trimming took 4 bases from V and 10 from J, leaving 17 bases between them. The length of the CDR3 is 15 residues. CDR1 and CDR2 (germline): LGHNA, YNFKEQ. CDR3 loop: CASSPLLGVASPLHF. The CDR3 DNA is TGTGCCAGCAGCCCACTCCTCGGGGTAGCCTCACCCCTCCACTTT.

In nucleotides, the CDR3 is TGTGCCAGCATAAGGACTGCTGCAAACTATGGCTACACCTTC. This codes for CASIRTAANYGYTF. The chain joins TRBV2 to TRBJ1-2; D remains unclear. V shed 7 bases and J shed 2 bases, with 14 bases lying between them. The CDR3 has 14 residues. Germline CDR1 reads SNHLY; CDR2 reads FYNNEI.

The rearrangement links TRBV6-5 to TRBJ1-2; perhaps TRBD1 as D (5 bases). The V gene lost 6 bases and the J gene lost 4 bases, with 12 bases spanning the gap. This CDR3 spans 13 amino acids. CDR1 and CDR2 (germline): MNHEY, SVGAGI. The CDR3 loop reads CASSLGHRYGYTF. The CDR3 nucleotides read TGTGCCAGCAGCCTCGGACACCGCTATGGCTACACCTTC.

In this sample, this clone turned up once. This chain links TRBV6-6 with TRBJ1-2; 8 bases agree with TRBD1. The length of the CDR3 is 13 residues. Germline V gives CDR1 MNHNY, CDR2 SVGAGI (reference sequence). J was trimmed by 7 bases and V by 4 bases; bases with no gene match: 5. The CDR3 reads CASSSGQGFGYTF. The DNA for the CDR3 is TGTGCCAGCAGTTCCGGACAGGGCTTTGGCTACACCTTC.

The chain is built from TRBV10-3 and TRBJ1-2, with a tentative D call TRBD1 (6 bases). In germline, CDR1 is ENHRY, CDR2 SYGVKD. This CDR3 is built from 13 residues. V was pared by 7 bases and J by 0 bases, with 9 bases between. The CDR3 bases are TGTGCCATCAAGGGGGTGGCTAACTATGGCTACACCTTC. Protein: CAIKGVANYGYTF.

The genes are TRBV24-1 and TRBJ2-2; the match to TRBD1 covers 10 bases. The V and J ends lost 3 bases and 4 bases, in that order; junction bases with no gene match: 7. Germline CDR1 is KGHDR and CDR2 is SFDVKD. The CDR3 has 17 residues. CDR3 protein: CATSDHRQGAATGELFF. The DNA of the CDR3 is TGTGCCACCAGTGATCACCGACAGGGGGCTGCCACCGGGGAGCTGTTTTTT.